Following are 17 T cell receptor beta chains from one sample sequenced in a study of CD8+ T cells in alopecia areata. It was cDNA, reverse transcribed from extracted RNA, that served as the sequencing template. Data came from immunoSEQ multiplex PCR; TCRdb stores just in-frame clones and leaves some out. The top ten clones hold nearly 4% of a sample with roughly 14,000 clones, roughly three fifths of them seen once. Sorting of CD4+ cells into CD25+CD127- cells was performed for 5 or 6 patients. The specimen was CD4+ Tregs sorted from blood. These receptors all come from a human donor with alopecia areata.

The CDR3 DNA sequence: TGTGCCAGCAGTTACTCTGGGCCAGCTAACTATGGCTACACCTTC. It yields the protein CASSYSGPANYGYTF. J is TRBJ1-2 and V is TRBV6-5, with D unresolved. The CDR3 is 15 amino acids. The germline V gene encodes CDR1 MNHEY and CDR2 SVGAGI. The V end was cut by 0 bases, the J end by 0 bases, with 8 bases between.

The chain couples TRBV5-1 to TRBJ1-5; the D is unclear. This CDR3 spans 13 amino acids. V was clipped by 0 bases and J by 5 bases, with 6 bases between them. The germline gives CDR1 SGHRS, CDR2 YFSETQ. CDR3: CASSLASDQPQHF. CDR3 DNA: TGCGCCAGCAGCTTGGCCTCAGATCAGCCCCAGCATTTT. Drawing the rest from reference TRBV5-1 and TRBJ1-5, the complete variable domain is KAGVTQTPRYLIKTRGQQVTLSCSPISGHRSVSWYQQTPGQGLQFLFEYFSETQRNKGNFPGRFSGRQFSNSRSEMNVSTLELGDSALYLCASSLASDQPQHFGDGTRLSIL.

The chain is built from TRBV7-2 and TRBJ1-1; D might be TRBD1 (5 bases). There are 13 residues in the CDR3. V was pared by 2 bases and J by 6 bases, with 10 bases between. The germline V gene has CDR1 SGHTA and CDR2 FQGNSA. In nucleotides, the CDR3 is TGTGCCAGCAGCTTATTATGGGGCGCTGAAGCTTTCTTT. Protein sequence: CASSLLWGAEAFF.

V and J are TRBV19 and TRBJ2-7; TRBD1 matches 8 bases. The germline gives CDR1 LNHDA, CDR2 SQIVND (reference sequence). The CDR3 totals 13 residues. The ends lost 4 bases at V and 3 bases at J; junction bases unmatched: 2. The DNA for the CDR3 is TGTGCCAGTAGTACTGACAGGGGCTACGAGCAGTACTTC. Translating it yields CASSTDRGYEQYF.

The CDR3 DNA sequence: TGTGCCAGCAGCTTGGGAGGGAGTAGCAATCAGCCCCAGCATTTT. Protein: CASSLGGSSNQPQHF. The chain links TRBV5-5 to TRBJ1-5; D ambiguous. V lost 0 bases and J lost 0, with 7 bases in between. CDR3 length equals 15 residues. Germline values: CDR1 SGHKS, CDR2 YYEKEE (reference sequence). The variable domain in full, with the rest retrieved from reference TRBV5-5 and TRBJ1-5, is DAGVTQSPTHLIKTRGQQVTLRCSPISGHKSVSWYQQVLGQGPQFIFQYYEKEERGRGNFPDRFSARQFPNYSSELNVNALLLGDSALYLCASSLGGSSNQPQHFGDGTRLSIL.

This chain connects TRBV5-5 to TRBJ2-2; 8 bases match TRBD1. CDR1 is SGHKS and CDR2 is YYEKEE in the germline V gene (reference sequence). With V trimmed by 3 bases and J by 0 bases, 10 bases remained unmatched. The CDR3 consists of 18 residues. The CDR3 DNA reads TGTGCCAGCAGCTGGAAGACAGGGGCCCGCGCGAACACCGGGGAGCTGTTTTTT. Translation: CASSWKTGARANTGELFF.

The rearrangement links TRBV5-4 to TRBJ1-1, with TRBD1 matching over 10 bases. CDR1 and CDR2 from the germline V gene are SGHNT and YYREEE (reference sequence). J lost 5 bases, V lost 3 bases, and 10 bases had no gene match. This CDR3 has 16 amino acids. CDR3 nucleotide sequence: TGTGCCAGCAGCTGGGGTAGGGACAGGGGAGGTACTGAAGCTTTCTTT. Amino acid sequence: CASSWGRDRGGTEAFF.

The chain recombines TRBV15 with TRBJ1-1; D is uncertain. CDR3 length: 13 residues. The ends were cut back, 4 bases at V and 0 bases at J, with 6 bases in the middle. Germline lookup yields CDR1 LNHNV and CDR2 YYDKDF (reference sequence). As DNA, the CDR3 is TGTGCCACCAGCAAAACTATGAACACTGAAGCTTTCTTT. Translation gives CATSKTMNTEAFF.

The CDR3 spells CASSYSRTSYEQYF. The DNA for the CDR3 is TGTGCCAGCAGTTACTCGAGAACTAGCTACGAGCAGTACTTC. The chain couples TRBV6-5 to TRBJ2-7, with D perhaps matching TRBD2 (5 bases). This CDR3 is built from 14 residues. CDR1 and CDR2 (germline): MNHEY, SVGAGI. Trimming took 0 bases from V and 3 from J, leaving 9 bases between them.

The CDR3 here is CASSPWGQNTDTQYF. CDR3 sequence (DNA): TGTGCCAGCAGTCCATGGGGACAGAACACAGATACGCAGTATTTT. The chain has TRBV27 and TRBJ2-3, with 7 positions matching TRBD1. J was trimmed by 2 bases and V by 5 bases; bases with no gene match: 7. The CDR3 consists of 15 residues. The germline V gene has CDR1 MNHEY and CDR2 SMNVEV (reference sequence).

By share of the sample, this clone is medium-sized. This chain uses TRBV27 with TRBJ2-6; 12 bases agree with TRBD1. This CDR3 is 19 amino acids long. V was pared by 5 bases and J by 0 bases, with 8 bases of the junction left unmatched. Germline CDR1 MNHEY, CDR2 SMNVEV (reference sequence). DNA of the CDR3: TGTGCCAGCAGTCTAACCGGGACAGGGGGCCTCTCTGGGGCCAACGTCCTGACTTTC. Translating gives CASSLTGTGGLSGANVLTF.

The chain is built from TRBV11-1 and TRBJ2-1, with TRBD2 as a possible D gene (5 bases). The CDR3 consists of 15 residues. In germline, CDR1 is SGHAT, CDR2 FQDESV (reference sequence). Trimming took off 4 bases at V and 10 bases at J, with 20 bases between the two ends. The CDR3 DNA reads as TGTGCCAGCAGCTCCCGGCTTGTAGCGTCCTGGGAGCAGTTCTTC. It translates to CASSSRLVASWEQFF.

This chain links TRBV7-2 with TRBJ2-1; perhaps TRBD1 as D (5 bases). CDR1 is SGHTA, CDR2 FQGNSA, per germline. V was shortened by 5 bases and J by 9 bases, with 17 bases between the two germline ends. The CDR3 is 14 amino acids. In nucleotides, the CDR3 is TGTGCCAGCAGCCCAGGGTCCTACCCAGGTGAGCAGTTCTTC. Amino acid sequence: CASSPGSYPGEQFF. Full variable domain (outside the CDR3, taken from reference TRBV7-2 and TRBJ2-1): GAGVSQSPSNKVTEKGKDVELRCDPISGHTALYWYRQSLGQGLEFLIYFQGNSAPDKSGLPSDRFSAERTGGSVSTLTIQRTQQEDSAVYLCASSPGSYPGEQFFGPGTRLTVL.

This clone appeared a few times. V usage is TRBV9 and J usage is TRBJ2-7; D may match TRBD1 or TRBD2 (5 bases each). The CDR3 has 14 residues. The V end was cut by 4 bases, the J end by 2 bases, with 13 bases between. CDR1 and CDR2 (germline): SGDLS, YYNGEE. The chain's CDR3 is CASSRDPGPYEQYF. In DNA form, the CDR3 reads TGTGCCAGCAGCAGGGACCCGGGGCCCTACGAGCAGTACTTC. The whole variable domain, remainder taken from reference TRBV9 and TRBJ2-7, is DSGVTQTPKHLITATGQRVTLRCSPRSGDLSVYWYQQSLDQGLQFLIQYYNGEERAKGNILERFSAQQFPDLHSELNLSSLELGDSALYFCASSRDPGPYEQYFGPGTRLTVT.

This chain connects TRBV14 to TRBJ1-1; possible D gene TRBD1, 6 bases. CDR1 SGHDN and CDR2 FVKESK come from the germline V gene. This CDR3 comprises 17 residues. Trimming stripped 4 bases from V and 3 bases from J, with 21 bases between. CDR3 sequence reads: CASSPLGAGAQHTEAFF. The CDR3 DNA is TGTGCCAGCAGCCCCCTAGGGGCAGGGGCACAGCACACTGAAGCTTTCTTT.

A few counts support this clone. V gene TRBV5-4 combines with J gene TRBJ2-1, with TRBD2 as a possible D gene (6 bases). The V and J ends lost 0 bases and 6 bases respectively, with 13 bases between them. In germline, CDR1 is SGHNT, CDR2 YYREEE (reference sequence). This CDR3 is built from 15 residues. DNA of the CDR3: TGTGCCAGCAGCTTGGCCGCGGGATGGATCAATGAGCAGTTCTTC. Its protein product is CASSLAAGWINEQFF.

The chain recombines TRBV19 with TRBJ1-2; maybe TRBD1 (5 bases). The V gene's germline CDR1 is LNHDA and CDR2 SQIVND (reference sequence). V gave up 9 bases and J gave up 2 bases, with 16 bases separating them. The CDR3 length is 14 residues. CDR3 amino acids: CASTVGPSNYGYTF. CDR3 nucleotides: TGTGCCAGCACCGTGGGACCATCCAACTATGGCTACACCTTC.